This entry lists 29 T cell receptor beta chains sequenced from one sample in a study of regulatory T cells in long-lasting Graves disease. Time point of the sample: persistent/refractory GD, antithyroid drugs over 5 years with positive TRAb. Construction of the TCR library relied on RNA isolated from PBMCs. Researchers made TCR beta libraries by using iRepertoire HTBI primers and running Arm-PCR on CDR3 regions. TCRdb itself ran the multiplex PCR reads through MiXCR, one entry per CDR3 protein. The table lists hundreds of thousands of distinct CDR3 sequences, 20% to 25% of them singletons. Source: peripheral blood mononuclear cells (PBMCs), taken when the disease was refractory, from a patient treated with antithyroid drugs. These receptor sequences come from a female donor with Graves disease.

The chain combines TRBV29-1 with TRBJ2-3, with 7 bases aligning to TRBD1. CDR1 is SQVTM and CDR2 is ANQGSEA in the germline V gene. The J segment lost 5 bases and the V segment lost 4 bases, leaving 6 bases of the junction unmatched. This CDR3 region has 13 residues. CDR3 loop: CSVGAQGVDTQYF. In nucleotides, the CDR3 is TGCAGCGTTGGCGCCCAGGGGGTAGATACGCAGTATTTT.

In this sample, this clonotype turned up a few times. V is TRBV19 and J is TRBJ1-5, with a weak D call TRBD1 (5 bases). The V end lost 6 bases, the J end lost 3 bases, and 12 bases lay between the germline ends. CDR3 size: 14 residues. CDR1 is LNHDA, CDR2 SQIVND, per germline (reference sequence). In nucleotides, the CDR3 is TGTGCCAGTAGCATGCGGGGGATCAATCAGCCCCAGCATTTT. It yields the protein CASSMRGINQPQHF.

J is TRBJ2-5 and V is TRBV20-1; 12 bases fit TRBD2. The V and J ends lost 7 bases and 4 bases, in that order; junction bases with no gene match: 10. The CDR3 has 15 residues. In germline, CDR1 is DFQATT, CDR2 SNEGSKA (reference sequence). The DNA for the CDR3 is TGCAGTGTTGCATCTAGCGGGAGGGGGGGAGAGACCCAGTACTTC. It is translated as CSVASSGRGGETQYF.

In its sample, this clonotype was seen a few times. The J gene is TRBJ1-4, the V gene TRBV4-1; D is possibly TRBD1 (6 bases). Germline loops: CDR1 MGHRA, CDR2 YSYEKL. The CDR3 loop spans 15 amino acids. Trimming took off 4 bases at V and 5 bases at J, with 14 bases between the two ends. The CDR3 region is CASSREPGANEKLFF. The CDR3 region has the DNA TGCGCCAGCAGCCGTGAACCGGGGGCGAATGAAAAACTGTTTTTT.

This clonotype turned up a few times. The genes are TRBV27 and TRBJ1-5; 9 bases are a match to TRBD1. V lost 8 bases, J lost 5 bases, and 16 bases stayed unmatched. CDR3 length: 17 residues. The germline V gene encodes CDR1 MNHEY and CDR2 SMNVEV (reference sequence). The CDR3 coding sequence is TGTGCCAGCCGAACGGGGACAGGGTCTCTCCTGGATCAGCCCCAGCATTTT. Its translation: CASRTGTGSLLDQPQHF.

This clonotype occurred many times. The rearrangement links TRBV28 to TRBJ1-2, with TRBD1 as a possible D gene (5 bases). Trimming removed 5 bases from V and 8 bases from J, with 9 bases in between. Germline loops: CDR1 MDHEN, CDR2 SYDVKM. The CDR3 consists of 11 residues. Here the CDR3 DNA reads TGTGCCAGCAGTGGGGACTTGGGCTACACCTTC. Translated: CASSGDLGYTF.

The V and J genes are TRBV6-1 and TRBJ2-2, with no clear D. The CDR3 totals 14 residues. CDR1 and CDR2 from the germline V gene are MNHNS and SASEGT. V shed 8 bases and J shed 1 base, with 11 bases lying between them. The CDR3 here is CASQWVRNTGELFF. The CDR3 nucleotides read TGTGCCAGCCAGTGGGTACGGAACACCGGGGAGCTGTTTTTT.

This clonotype was seen a handful of times. This chain's CDR3 is CASSCKGCWGYTF. The CDR3 bases are TGTGCCAGCAGCTGCAAGGGGTGCTGGGGCTACACCTTC. The J gene is TRBJ1-2, the V gene TRBV7-9; TRBD1 is a possible D gene (5 bases). V was cut by 4 bases and J by 8 bases, with 14 bases left in between. Per germline, CDR1 SEHNR and CDR2 FQNEAQ (reference sequence). The CDR3 spans 13 residues.

Only a few counts were recorded for this clonotype. V gene TRBV7-3 combines with J gene TRBJ2-2; D remains ambiguous. CDR1 is SGHTA, CDR2 FQGTGA, per germline. V dropped 5 bases and J dropped 3 bases, with 7 bases sitting between them. The CDR3 runs to 13 residues. The CDR3 bases are TGTGCCAGCAGCCCCTATTACACCGGGGAGCTGTTTTTT. Its protein is CASSPYYTGELFF.

This clonotype was seen a handful of times. This chain joins TRBV3-1 and TRBJ1-5; a possible D gene is TRBD1 (6 bases). Trimming removed 3 bases at V and 0 bases at J, with 15 bases between. The CDR3 is 17 amino acids. The germline CDR1 and CDR2 sequences are LGHDT and YNNKEL (reference sequence). The CDR3 is CASSQSAGQISNQPQHF. The CDR3 nucleotides read TGTGCCAGCAGCCAGTCCGCCGGACAGATTAGCAATCAGCCCCAGCATTTT.

This clonotype has just a few counts. The chain is built from TRBV28 and TRBJ2-7; D unclear. This CDR3 is built from 15 residues. Germline V CDR1 and CDR2: MDHEN, SYDVKM. Trimming left V 6 bases short and J 3 bases short, with 18 bases between. The CDR3 is CASSSSAQQHYEQYF. The CDR3 bases are TGTGCCAGCAGCTCATCGGCTCAGCAACACTACGAGCAGTACTTC.

This clonotype was recorded at least ten times. The chain links TRBV28 to TRBJ1-1; 8 positions agree with TRBD1. CDR3 length: 14 residues. V shed 7 bases, J shed 6 bases, and the junction held 10 bases outside the gene matches. CDR1 is MDHEN, CDR2 SYDVKM, per germline. The CDR3 DNA reads as TGTGCCAGCACCCCAGGGGGCGTTGGCCCTGAAGCTTTCTTT. Translating it yields CASTPGGVGPEAFF.

The chain employs TRBV2 and TRBJ2-7, with D perhaps matching TRBD1 or TRBD2 (5 bases each). V lost 10 bases, J lost 4 bases, and 20 bases lay in between. The CDR3 extends over 14 amino acids. The germline CDR1 and CDR2 sequences are SNHLY and FYNNEI. In DNA, the CDR3 is TGTGCCAACTTAGGAGTCCAGGGACCTTACGAGCAGTACTTC. This codes for CANLGVQGPYEQYF.

The chain is built from TRBV19 and TRBJ1-1; D is perhaps TRBD1 (5 bases). From germline, CDR1 is LNHDA and CDR2 SQIVND (reference sequence). This CDR3 contains 15 residues. The germline V and J ends were trimmed by 3 bases and 6 bases, with 17 bases remaining between them. The CDR3 sequence: CASSMVLGVAAEAFF. CDR3 nucleotide sequence: TGTGCCAGTAGTATGGTTTTGGGGGTGGCGGCTGAAGCTTTCTTT.

Only a few counts were recorded for this clonotype. The V call is TRBV19, the J call TRBJ1-1; the D is unclear. The CDR3 contains 14 residues. CDR1 is LNHDA, CDR2 SQIVND, per germline (reference sequence). V shed 3 bases and J shed 3 bases, with 11 bases lying between them. The CDR3, as DNA: TGTGCCAGTAGTATCCAGATGGGTGACACTGAAGCTTTCTTT. It codes for CASSIQMGDTEAFF. The variable domain in full, completed from reference TRBV19 and TRBJ1-1, reads DGGITQSPKYLFRKEGQNVTLSCEQNLNHDAMYWYRQDPGQGLRLIYYSQIVNDFQKGDIAEGYSVSREKKESFPLTVTSAQKNPTAFYLCASSIQMGDTEAFFGQGTRLTVV.

This clonotype appeared a few times. This chain connects TRBV7-3 to TRBJ2-5; 9 bases are shared with TRBD1. Germline loops: CDR1 SGHTA, CDR2 FQGTGA. V gave up 6 bases and J gave up 3 bases; unmatched junction bases: 5. The CDR3 consists of 14 residues. CDR3 in amino acids: CASSLGQGEETQYF. The CDR3, as DNA: TGTGCCAGCAGTTTGGGACAGGGCGAAGAGACCCAGTACTTC.

Here the CDR3 reads CASRKLAGGRDEQFF. The CDR3, as DNA: TGTGCCAGCAGAAAACTAGCGGGGGGGCGCGATGAGCAGTTCTTC. The chain couples TRBV6-1 to TRBJ2-1, with 13 bases matching TRBD2. This CDR3 is 15 amino acids long. The junction had 7 bases not matched to a gene; V was cut back by 6 bases and J by 8 bases. Germline V gives CDR1 MNHNS, CDR2 SASEGT.

As for this clonotype: A much larger clone lies one base from this, so it may be a read error. The chain uses TRBV11-2 and TRBJ1-1; a possible D gene is TRBD1 (6 bases). This CDR3 is 12 amino acids long. Germline CDR1 SGHAT, CDR2 FQNNGV. CDR3 sequence: CASSFGTTEASF. In DNA form, the CDR3 reads TGTGCCAGCAGCTTCGGGACAACTGAAGCTTCCTTT.

This clonotype was picked up many times. This rearrangement joins TRBV19 to TRBJ2-5; the D is unclear. Germline V gene data show CDR1 as LNHDA and CDR2 as SQIVND (reference sequence). This CDR3 region has 12 residues. V dropped 9 bases and J dropped 2 bases, with 10 bases sitting between them. This CDR3 reads CASSQTQETQYF. CDR3 bases: TGTGCCAGCAGCCAAACGCAAGAGACCCAGTACTTC.

The chain carries TRBV28 and TRBJ2-4; a weak D match, TRBD1 (5 bases). V was cut by 5 bases and J by 3 bases, with 17 bases left in between. This CDR3 is 16 amino acids long. Per germline, CDR1 MDHEN and CDR2 SYDVKM. The CDR3 coding sequence is TGTGCCAGCAGTCCCAGGTGGCCCCAGGGCAAAAACATTCAGTACTTC. As protein: CASSPRWPQGKNIQYF.

This clonotype was counted only a few times. The CDR3 here is CAISDLGRLTGYGYTF. The CDR3 DNA reads TGTGCCATCAGTGATCTCGGGAGGCTGACTGGCTATGGCTACACCTTC. The genes are TRBV10-3 and TRBJ1-2; D remains ambiguous. CDR3 length: 16 amino acids. In germline, CDR1 is ENHRY, CDR2 SYGVKD. V lost 3 bases to trimming and J lost 4 bases, with 18 bases between them.

The sample holds a few counts of this clonotype. The chain couples TRBV2 to TRBJ2-2, with TRBD2 matching 7 bases. Germline V CDR1 and CDR2: SNHLY, FYNNEI. The CDR3 extends over 16 amino acids. The junction had 7 bases not matched to a gene; V was cut back by 5 bases and J by 1 base. The CDR3 spells CASSRKRGENTGELFF. CDR3 DNA: TGTGCCAGCAGTCGAAAGCGGGGAGAGAACACCGGGGAGCTGTTTTTT.

V usage is TRBV12-3 or TRBV12-4 and J usage is TRBJ2-5, with 7 bases that match TRBD1. Losses at the gene ends were 5 bases for V and 2 bases for J; bases not matched to a gene: 5. The CDR3 is made up of 14 amino acids. The CDR3 loop is CASSLGTEQETQYF. CDR3 in DNA: TGTGCCAGCAGTCTAGGGACAGAGCAAGAGACCCAGTACTTC.

This chain joins TRBV7-9 and TRBJ2-3, with D unclear. The CDR3 runs 15 residues. The V and J ends lost 2 bases and 0 bases respectively, with 9 bases between them. Germline V gives CDR1 SEHNR, CDR2 FQNEAQ (reference sequence). CDR3 protein: CASSLLAPSTDTQYF. CDR3 DNA sequence: TGTGCCAGCAGCTTACTGGCACCAAGCACAGATACGCAGTATTTT.

For the CDR3, the DNA is TGTGCCAGCAGCGGAAGGACAGGGCGCACTGAAGCTTTCTTT. It codes for CASSGRTGRTEAFF. The chain links TRBV5-6 to TRBJ1-1, with 8 bases matching TRBD1. The CDR3 totals 14 residues. CDR1 and CDR2 (germline): SGHDT, YYEEEE. After removal of 4 bases from V and 4 bases from J, the junction contained 6 bases not matched to a gene.

Only one count was recorded for this clonotype. The chain combines TRBV7-3 with TRBJ2-1; no clear D gene. V lost 3 bases to trimming and J lost 5 bases, with 14 bases between them. The length of the CDR3 is 15 residues. Germline V CDR1 and CDR2: SGHTA, FQGTGA. The CDR3 sequence is CASSLGAGGNNEQFF. Here the CDR3 DNA reads TGTGCCAGCAGCTTGGGCGCAGGTGGGAACAATGAGCAGTTCTTC.

This clonotype was recorded only once. A far larger clone is off by one base, so a read error is likely. The chain employs TRBV10-3 and TRBJ1-2; tentative D call: TRBD1 (5 bases). The CDR3 is made up of 13 amino acids. Germline assignment: CDR1 ENHRY and CDR2 SYGVKD. Trimming removed 7 bases from V and 8 bases from J, with 17 bases in between. The CDR3 sequence is CAITGASGSGYTF. For the CDR3, the DNA is TGTGCCATCACTGGGGCGTCCGGGAGCGGCTACACCTTC.

The V call is TRBV6-2 or TRBV6-3, the J call TRBJ2-5; 8 bases line up with TRBD2. CDR1 and CDR2 from the germline V gene are MNHEY and SVGEGT. The CDR3 is made up of 15 amino acids. The V and J ends lost 7 bases and 8 bases, in that order; junction bases with no gene match: 15. The CDR3 region has the DNA TGTGCCAGCACGGCGCTAGGAGCGGGAGTCGATACCCAGTACTTC. It is translated as CASTALGAGVDTQYF.

In its sample, this clonotype was seen many times. V gene TRBV29-1 combines with J gene TRBJ2-7; perhaps D is TRBD1 or TRBD2 (6 bases each). V lost 3 bases, J lost 2 bases, and 14 bases lay in between. Germline V gene sequence: CDR1 SQVTM, CDR2 ANQGSEA. The CDR3 runs 14 residues. CDR3 loop: CSVEEEGVPYEQYF. The CDR3 DNA reads as TGCAGCGTTGAGGAGGAGGGGGTGCCCTACGAGCAGTACTTC.